A single sample is the source of the 29 T cell receptor beta chains below, sequenced in a study of blood T cells in healthy people across ages. Primers used in a second PCR of about 7 to 12 cycles were a sample-barcoded 5' primer and a J-beta primer mix. TCRdb used MiXCR to reprocess the 5' RACE reads, holding one entry per CDR3 protein. The repertoire holds almost 800,000 distinct CDR3 sequences, with roughly 60% as singletons. Sequencing was done on a sample of blood. These receptors all come from a man aged 30-40 years in good health.

This chain connects TRBV5-1 to TRBJ2-7, with D unresolved. Germline CDR1 is SGHRS and CDR2 is YFSETQ. The CDR3 covers 16 residues. V dropped 4 bases and J dropped 0 bases, with 17 bases sitting between them. The CDR3 is CASSLGPPRSSYEQYF. CDR3 coding DNA: TGCGCCAGCAGCCTTGGCCCCCCCAGGAGCTCCTACGAGCAGTACTTC.

The chain combines TRBV20-1 with TRBJ1-2, with a weak D call TRBD1 (5 bases). The V and J ends lost 6 bases and 5 bases respectively, with 16 bases between them. Germline CDR1 reads DFQATT; CDR2 reads SNEGSKA (reference sequence). There are 13 residues in the CDR3. CDR3 region: CSARDSGSYGYTF. CDR3 in DNA: TGCAGTGCACGTGATTCAGGGAGTTATGGCTACACCTTC.

CDR3 DNA: TGTGCCAGTAGTATCCCTTCGGGGACCCCCGTGGGCTATGGCTACACCTTC. Translating gives CASSIPSGTPVGYGYTF. The chain carries TRBV19 and TRBJ1-2; tentatively, D is TRBD1 (5 bases). Germline V gene sequence: CDR1 LNHDA, CDR2 SQIVND (reference sequence). V was trimmed by 3 bases and J by 4 bases, leaving 21 bases between them. The CDR3 has 17 amino acids.

This clonotype is a singleton in its sample. The gene calls are TRBV6-5 and TRBJ2-4; D gene ambiguous. The DNA end is a closer match to TRBJ2-7, so the J assignment may be wrong. CDR1 MNHEY and CDR2 SVGAGI come from the germline V gene. The CDR3 is 14 residues long. This CDR3 is CASSYLEGPYEQYF. As DNA, the CDR3 is TGTGCCAGCAGTTACTTAGAAGGACCCTACGAGCAGTACTTC.

The V call is TRBV21-1, the J call TRBJ2-7. TRBV21-1 is assigned pseudogene status. This CDR3 spans 14 amino acids. The CDR3 protein is CASSEIGSIYEQYF. Written as DNA, the CDR3 is TGTGCCAGCAGTGAGATCGGGTCAATCTACGAGCAGTACTTC.

This rearrangement joins TRBV28 to TRBJ1-2, with D tentatively TRBD1 (5 bases). Germline CDR1 reads MDHEN; CDR2 reads SYDVKM. Between the trimmed V and J ends, which lost 6 bases and 0 bases, there was a span of 11 bases. The CDR3 is 14 residues long. The CDR3 DNA is TGTGCCAGCAGCTTACAGGAAGCTAACTATGGCTACACCTTC. Translation: CASSLQEANYGYTF.

The chain carries TRBV28 and TRBJ2-7; a possible D gene is TRBD1 (5 bases). The CDR3 loop spans 16 amino acids. The ends were cut back, 3 bases at V and 0 bases at J, with 15 bases in the middle. Germline assignment: CDR1 MDHEN and CDR2 SYDVKM. In DNA form, the CDR3 reads TGTGCCAGCAGTTTGACCCCAGGGCGACACTCCTACGAGCAGTACTTC. Its protein is CASSLTPGRHSYEQYF.

The CDR3 loop reads CSGAGQGTDYGYTF. The CDR3 nucleotides are TGCAGCGGGGCCGGACAGGGTACCGACTATGGCTACACCTTC. The chain has TRBV29-1 and TRBJ1-2, with 8 bases aligning to TRBD1. The CDR3 runs to 14 residues. Germline CDR1 is SQVTM and CDR2 is ANQGSEA. V dropped 7 bases and J dropped 3; count of bases not matched to a gene: 10.

J is TRBJ2-2 and V is TRBV20-1; 10 nucleotides match TRBD2. Germline assignment: CDR1 DFQATT and CDR2 SNEGSKA (reference sequence). CDR3 length: 13 residues. V lost 6 bases, J lost 7 bases, and 5 bases stayed unmatched. The CDR3 region has the DNA TGCAGTGCCAGCGGGAGGGCCGGCGGGGAGCTGTTTTTT. It is translated as CSASGRAGGELFF.

To note about this clonotype: One junction end disagrees with the germline gene, perhaps due to a read error. The gene calls are TRBV6-2 or TRBV6-3 and TRBJ2-6; tentatively, D is TRBD1 (5 bases). The germline V gene has CDR1 MNHEY and CDR2 SVGEGT. The CDR3 has 15 amino acids. Here the CDR3 DNA reads TGTGCCAGCAGTTCGGGCAGCTCTGGGGCCAGCGTCCTGACTTTC. Protein product: CASSSGSSGASVLTF.

This sequence joins TRBV20-1 and TRBJ2-5; D is ambiguous. The J call may be incorrect, as the DNA end agrees better with TRBJ2-7. The germline CDR1 and CDR2 sequences are DFQATT and SNEGSKA (reference sequence). The CDR3 runs to 14 residues. This CDR3 reads CSALLDGFSYEQYF. DNA of the CDR3: TGCAGTGCTTTACTCGACGGATTCTCCTACGAGCAGTACTTC.

This clonotype has a handful of counts. V gene TRBV7-3 combines with J gene TRBJ2-7; possibly TRBD2 for D (5 bases). Trimming cost V 1 base and J 5 bases, with 15 bases left between them. Looked up from germline, CDR1 is SGHTA and CDR2 is FQGTGA. CDR3 length equals 15 residues. The CDR3 reads CASSLSTSTRDEQYF. CDR3 nucleotide sequence: TGTGCCAGCAGCTTAAGCACCTCAACGCGGGACGAGCAGTACTTC.

This chain links TRBV2 with TRBJ1-5; TRBD1 might be the D (5 bases). This CDR3 contains 13 residues. V gave up 7 bases and J gave up 7 bases, with 14 bases separating them. Germline CDR1 SNHLY, CDR2 FYNNEI. The DNA of the CDR3 is TGTGCCAGCAATTCAGGGTTCGGGCAGCCCCAGCATTTT. This translates into CASNSGFGQPQHF.

Only a few counts were recorded for this clonotype. The V gene is TRBV7-9, the J gene TRBJ1-2, with 8 bases matching TRBD1. The V gene end was trimmed by 5 bases and the J gene end by 8 bases; junction bases not matched to a gene: 13. Germline V gene data show CDR1 as SEHNR and CDR2 as FQNEAQ (reference sequence). The CDR3 has 15 amino acids. In DNA form, the CDR3 reads TGTGCCAGCAGCGAAAGACAGGGGTCCTATGAGGGCTACACCTTC. Its translation is CASSERQGSYEGYTF. The full variable domain, its missing parts supplied by reference TRBV7-9 and TRBJ1-2, is DTGVSQNPRHKITKRGQNVTFRCDPISEHNRLYWYRQTLGQGPEFLTYFQNEAQLEKSRLLSDRFSAERPKGSFSTLEIQRTEQGDSAMYLCASSERQGSYEGYTFGSGTRLTVV.

The J gene is TRBJ2-1, the V gene TRBV9, with TRBD1 as a possible D gene (5 bases). Trimming pared 2 bases from V and 10 bases from J, leaving 10 bases between. CDR1 is SGDLS and CDR2 is YYNGEE in the germline V gene. The CDR3 totals 12 residues. The CDR3 region has the DNA TGTGCCAGCAGCGTCAGGGTGGAAGAGCAGTTCTTC. It specifies CASSVRVEEQFF.

This clonotype was observed a handful of times. The V and J genes are TRBV29-1 and TRBJ2-1, with 7 bases aligning to TRBD2. The CDR3 loop spans 12 amino acids. Germline V gene data show CDR1 as SQVTM and CDR2 as ANQGSEA. Trimming took 6 bases from V and 8 from J; bases not matched to a gene: 7. The CDR3 DNA follows: TGCAGCGTGGGTCGGGAGGTCTATGAGCAGTTCTTC. Translated, it gives CSVGREVYEQFF.

The chain employs TRBV30 and TRBJ1-2; tentatively, D is TRBD1 (5 bases). V lost 0 bases and J 0 bases, leaving 11 bases between the germline ends. The CDR3 totals 15 residues. Germline CDR1 GTSNPN, CDR2 SVGIG (reference sequence). The CDR3 sequence: CAWSVKGEANYGYTF. CDR3 DNA sequence: TGTGCCTGGAGTGTAAAAGGGGAGGCTAACTATGGCTACACCTTC.

This clonotype was detected a few times. The gene calls are TRBV6-2 or TRBV6-3 and TRBJ2-5; D remains ambiguous. The CDR3 is 15 amino acids. Germline V lookup: CDR1 MNHEY, CDR2 SVGEGT. Trimming stripped 5 bases from V and 5 bases from J, with 18 bases between. The CDR3 nucleotides read TGTGCCAGCAGTCACCCAGCCGGGTATCGGGAGACCCAGTACTTC. Translating gives CASSHPAGYRETQYF.

The gene calls are TRBV5-1 and TRBJ2-5; weak D call: TRBD1 (6 bases). Per the germline V gene, CDR1 is SGHRS and CDR2 is YFSETQ. CDR3 length: 17 residues. V lost 0 bases and J 3 bases, leaving 18 bases between the germline ends. CDR3: CASSLGVLVGAEETQYF. The CDR3 nucleotides read TGCGCCAGCAGCTTGGGGGTACTAGTGGGGGCAGAAGAGACCCAGTACTTC.

There are a few counts of this clonotype. V gene TRBV3-1 combines with J gene TRBJ1-6, with unresolved D. V dropped 5 bases and J dropped 8 bases, with 19 bases sitting between them. The CDR3 consists of 16 residues. The germline V gene encodes CDR1 LGHDT and CDR2 YNNKEL (reference sequence). The CDR3 DNA reads as TGTGCCAGCAGCTTCTTGGGTGTTTGGGAGCATTCACCCCTCCACTTT. Its translation: CASSFLGVWEHSPLHF.

This chain connects TRBV7-9 to TRBJ2-1; 7 bases agree with TRBD2. Germline CDR1 reads SEHNR; CDR2 reads FQNEAQ (reference sequence). This CDR3 comprises 18 residues. V lost 6 bases and J lost 5; bases outside the gene matches: 19. The CDR3, as DNA: TGTGCCAGCAGTCAAGAGGGGAGGGTCAGACCCTTGAACAATGAGCAGTTCTTC. Translating it yields CASSQEGRVRPLNNEQFF.

This clonotype was counted between two and nine times. This rearrangement joins TRBV7-2 to TRBJ2-7; unclear D gene. Trimming took 1 base from V and 3 from J, leaving 16 bases between them. The CDR3 spans 16 residues. Germline V gene data show CDR1 as SGHTA and CDR2 as FQGNSA. In nucleotides, the CDR3 is TGTGCCAGCAGCTTAGAGGTCCCTAGAACCCACTACGAGCAGTACTTC. Translating gives CASSLEVPRTHYEQYF.

This chain connects TRBV10-3 to TRBJ1-2; D not resolved. The CDR3 is 14 amino acids. The ends were cut back, 3 bases at V and 3 bases at J, with 11 bases in the middle. CDR1 is ENHRY and CDR2 is SYGVKD in the germline V gene. CDR3 region: CAISDSNSYYGYTF. In DNA, the CDR3 is TGTGCCATCAGTGATTCTAACAGTTACTATGGCTACACCTTC.

The chain joins TRBV14 to TRBJ1-2; D possibly corresponds to TRBD1 (5 bases). V dropped 4 bases and J dropped 5 bases, with 14 bases sitting between them. This CDR3 is built from 14 residues. CDR1 and CDR2 from the germline V gene are SGHDN and FVKESK. DNA of the CDR3: TGTGCCAGCAGCCCCCGGGGTGGGGGTTATGGCTACACCTTC. It translates to CASSPRGGGYGYTF.

This clonotype was observed once. The V call is TRBV4-1, the J call TRBJ2-2; TRBD2 might be the D (6 bases). The CDR3 runs 16 residues. Looked up from germline, CDR1 is MGHRA and CDR2 is YSYEKL. The ends were cut back, 0 bases at V and 5 bases at J, with 13 bases in the middle. The CDR3: CASSQEAGQGTGELFF. CDR3 DNA: TGCGCCAGCAGCCAAGAGGCGGGGCAGGGAACCGGGGAGCTGTTTTTT.

V and J are TRBV18 and TRBJ2-7; 9 positions match TRBD1. The V gene's germline CDR1 is KGHSH and CDR2 LQKENI. The V and J ends lost 6 bases and 5 bases, in that order; junction bases with no gene match: 8. The CDR3 covers 14 residues. This CDR3 is CASSIPGQGNEQYF. CDR3 bases: TGTGCCAGCTCGATTCCGGGACAGGGAAACGAGCAGTACTTC.

The rearrangement joins TRBV29-1 to TRBJ2-7; maybe TRBD2 (5 bases). Germline V gene data show CDR1 as SQVTM and CDR2 as ANQGSEA. The CDR3 totals 13 residues. V lost 4 bases, J lost 2 bases, and 12 bases lay in between. The CDR3 sequence: CSVAVSGTYEQYF. For the CDR3, the DNA is TGCAGCGTTGCGGTAAGCGGCACCTACGAGCAGTACTTC.

In its sample, this clonotype was seen a few times. The chain links TRBV7-2 to TRBJ2-3; tentatively, D is TRBD2 (5 bases). Germline loops: CDR1 SGHTA, CDR2 FQGNSA. CDR3 length: 13 amino acids. The ends were cut back, 1 base at V and 12 bases at J, with 14 bases in the middle. CDR3 DNA: TGTGCCAGCAGCTTAGACGGCAGCGGATCCCAGTATTTT. Protein sequence: CASSLDGSGSQYF.

This clonotype came up many times. This chain connects TRBV29-1 to TRBJ2-5, with D hard to call. The ends were cut back, 5 bases at V and 2 bases at J, with 12 bases in the middle. Germline V gives CDR1 SQVTM, CDR2 ANQGSEA. CDR3 length: 13 amino acids. The CDR3 is CSVTIWGQETQYF. The DNA of the CDR3 is TGCAGCGTTACGATCTGGGGACAAGAGACCCAGTACTTC.